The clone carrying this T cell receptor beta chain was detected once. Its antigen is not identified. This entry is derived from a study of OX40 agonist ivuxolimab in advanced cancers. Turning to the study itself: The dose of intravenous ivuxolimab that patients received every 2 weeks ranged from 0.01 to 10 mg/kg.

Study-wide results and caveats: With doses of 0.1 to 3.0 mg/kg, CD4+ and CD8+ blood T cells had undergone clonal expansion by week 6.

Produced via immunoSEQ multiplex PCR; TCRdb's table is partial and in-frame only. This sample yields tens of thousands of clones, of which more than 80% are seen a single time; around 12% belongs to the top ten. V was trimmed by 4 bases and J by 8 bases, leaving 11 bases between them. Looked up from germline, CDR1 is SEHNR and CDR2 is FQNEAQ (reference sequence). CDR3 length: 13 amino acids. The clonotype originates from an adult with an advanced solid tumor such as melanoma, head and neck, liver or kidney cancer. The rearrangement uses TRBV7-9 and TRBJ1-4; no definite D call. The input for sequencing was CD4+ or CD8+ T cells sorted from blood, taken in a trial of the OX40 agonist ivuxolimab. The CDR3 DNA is TGTGCCAGCAGCTCCACCCTTGGCGAAAAACTGTTTTTT. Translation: CASSSTLGEKLFF.